The 28 T cell receptor beta chains in this list originate from one sample, sequenced in a study of Ad26.COV2.S vaccination and SARS-CoV-2 variants. Indicated treatment: roughly 18 received Ad26.COV2.S at low or high dose, single or two shots; five or six received placebo; per-sample allocation not given. On day 63 after the first injection, vaccine and placebo recipients gave samples. The repertoire was sequenced with immunoSEQ multiplex PCR; TCRdb's copy has only in-frame clones and lacks some. The sample lists almost 400,000 clones, roughly 90% occurring once. Source: peripheral blood, taken in a trial of Ad26.COV2.S vaccine versus placebo. Receptors were obtained from a person between 18 and 65 years old who received the Ad26.COV2.S COVID-19 vaccine or a placebo.

The rearrangement uses TRBV7-2 and TRBJ1-3; TRBD1 might be the D (6 bases). CDR1 is SGHTA, CDR2 FQGNSA, per germline. There are 14 residues in the CDR3. V gave up 5 bases and J gave up 4 bases, with 12 bases separating them. DNA for the CDR3: TGTGCCAGCAGCGAACAGGGTTCCGGAAACACCATATATTTT. It translates to CASSEQGSGNTIYF.

V is TRBV12-3 or TRBV12-4 and J is TRBJ1-4; no firm D call. CDR3 length: 13 residues. V was trimmed by 1 base and J by 4 bases, leaving 4 bases between them. The CDR3 region has the DNA TGTGCCAGCAGTTTAGGGCTTAATGAAAAACTGTTTTTT. Protein product: CASSLGLNEKLFF.

V is TRBV7-9 and J is TRBJ2-5; 9 bases fit TRBD2. CDR1 is SEHNR and CDR2 is FQNEAQ in the germline V gene (reference sequence). V shed 5 bases and J 7 bases; nucleotides not matched to a gene: 20. CDR3 length: 18 amino acids. The chain's CDR3 is CASSPGRGTSPGAWTQYF. CDR3 DNA sequence: TGTGCCAGCAGCCCGGGCCGGGGGACTAGCCCTGGGGCATGGACCCAGTACTTC.

This chain uses TRBV7-9 with TRBJ1-2; no reliable D call. Germline-derived CDR1 and CDR2 are SEHNR and FQNEAQ (reference sequence). The V gene lost 4 bases and the J gene lost 3 bases, with 3 bases spanning the gap. The CDR3 covers 11 residues. The DNA of the CDR3 is TGTGCCAGCAGCTCATACTATGGCTACACCTTC. Its translation: CASSSYYGYTF.

For this clone: One junction end disagrees with the germline gene, perhaps due to a read error. This chain joins TRBV28 and TRBJ2-1; maybe TRBD1 (8 bases). There are 18 residues in the CDR3. CDR1 is MDHEN and CDR2 is SYDVKM in the germline V gene. CDR3 nucleotides: TGTGCCAGCAGTTCCCGTATTTTAACAGGGGGGGCTTACATTGAGCAGTTCTTC. This codes for CASSSRILTGGAYIEQFF.

This chain joins TRBV25-1 and TRBJ1-1; D call uncertain. Germline CDR1 reads MGHDK; CDR2 reads SYGVNS. The CDR3 is 14 residues long. The V end lost 2 bases, the J end lost 2 bases, and 9 bases lay between the germline ends. The CDR3 region has the DNA TGTGCCAGCAGTGAAGTCGGGCCTAACACTGAAGCTTTCTTT. Translating gives CASSEVGPNTEAFF.

The V gene is TRBV6-5, the J gene TRBJ1-5; 9 nucleotides line up with TRBD1. V dropped 9 bases and J dropped 2; count of bases not matched to a gene: 5. Germline CDR1 MNHEY, CDR2 SVGAGI. The CDR3 contains 14 residues. In nucleotides, the CDR3 is TGTGCCAGACACAGGGGGCATCGCAATCAGCCCCAGCATTTT. This gives the protein CARHRGHRNQPQHF.

The V call is TRBV12-5, the J call TRBJ2-7; tentatively, D is TRBD1 (6 bases). The CDR3 runs 17 residues. V was pared by 0 bases and J by 1 base, with 16 bases between. Germline values: CDR1 LGHNT, CDR2 FRNRAP. CDR3 in DNA: TGTGCTAGTGGTTTGGTCTCAACAAGGGACAAATCCTACGAGCAGTACTTC. It specifies CASGLVSTRDKSYEQYF. The complete variable domain, with remaining parts taken from reference TRBV12-5 and TRBJ2-7, reads DARVTQTPRHKVTEMGQEVTMRCQPILGHNTVFWYRQTMMQGLELLAYFRNRAPLDDSGMPKDRFSAEMPDATLATLKIQPSEPRDSAVYFCASGLVSTRDKSYEQYFGPGTRLTVT.

This sequence joins TRBV2 and TRBJ2-3; TRBD1 matches 9 bases. Unmatched junction bases numbered 1, after V lost 6 bases and J lost 3 bases. Looked up from germline, CDR1 is SNHLY and CDR2 is FYNNEI. This CDR3 has 13 amino acids. The CDR3 here is CASRGTGTDTQYF. In nucleotides, the CDR3 is TGTGCCAGCAGAGGGACAGGGACAGATACGCAGTATTTT.

The chain is built from TRBV6-5 and TRBJ1-5, with TRBD1 identical over 7 bases. The CDR3 is 16 residues long. The V gene end was trimmed by 3 bases and the J gene end by 2 bases; junction bases not matched to a gene: 7. Germline loops: CDR1 MNHEY, CDR2 SVGAGI. The DNA of the CDR3 is TGTGCCAGCAGTTATCGGAGGGGGCTGGGCAATCAGCCCCAGCATTTT. Its translation is CASSYRRGLGNQPQHF.

This chain joins TRBV11-3 and TRBJ2-5, with TRBD1 matching over 7 bases. CDR3 size: 13 residues. V was pared by 5 bases and J by 5 bases, with 5 bases of the junction left unmatched. CDR1 is SGHNT and CDR2 is YENEEA in the germline V gene. CDR3: CASSETGIETQYF. The CDR3 DNA sequence: TGTGCCAGCAGCGAGACAGGGATTGAGACCCAGTACTTC.

This clone was counted a few times. The V gene is TRBV30, the J gene TRBJ2-7, with unresolved D. Germline loops: CDR1 GTSNPN, CDR2 SVGIG (reference sequence). The ends were cut back, 1 base at V and 3 bases at J, with 7 bases in the middle. The CDR3 length is 12 residues. The CDR3 protein is CAWSGRIYEQYF. As DNA, the CDR3 is TGTGCCTGGAGTGGAAGGATCTACGAGCAGTACTTC.

The V call is TRBV5-1, the J call TRBJ1-1; TRBD1 might be the D (6 bases). Germline CDR1 reads SGHRS; CDR2 reads YFSETQ. V was shortened by 1 base and J by 1 base, with 11 bases between the two germline ends. The CDR3 spans 15 residues. Here the CDR3 reads CASSLRKGGNTEAFF. CDR3 nucleotides: TGCGCCAGCAGCTTGCGGAAGGGGGGGAACACTGAAGCTTTCTTT.

The chain couples TRBV6-6 to TRBJ2-7; tentative D call: TRBD2 (6 bases). V was cut by 7 bases and J by 1 base, with 14 bases left in between. The CDR3 totals 14 residues. The germline gives CDR1 MNHNY, CDR2 SVGAGI (reference sequence). CDR3: CASISGTRSYEQYF. For the CDR3, the DNA is TGTGCCAGCATCTCCGGGACTCGGTCCTACGAGCAGTACTTC.

The rearrangement links TRBV28 to TRBJ1-2; D is unresolved. V was trimmed by 3 bases and J by 3 bases, leaving 11 bases between them. The CDR3 is 14 amino acids. The V gene's germline CDR1 is MDHEN and CDR2 SYDVKM. The CDR3 loop reads CASSFRGIYYGYTF. DNA for the CDR3: TGTGCCAGCAGTTTTAGAGGGATTTACTATGGCTACACCTTC.

The chain couples TRBV5-1 to TRBJ1-1; D is uncertain. This CDR3 is 13 amino acids long. Germline values: CDR1 SGHRS, CDR2 YFSETQ. V lost 2 bases and J lost 1, with 6 bases in between. The CDR3 DNA is TGCGCCAGCAGCTTAAGTGAGAACACTGAAGCTTTCTTT. Protein: CASSLSENTEAFF.

This chain links TRBV19 with TRBJ2-1; D ambiguous. The V and J ends lost 5 bases and 8 bases respectively, with 7 bases between them. Germline V gives CDR1 LNHDA, CDR2 SQIVND (reference sequence). CDR3 length: 11 amino acids. The CDR3 loop is CASSLVDEQFF. Written as DNA, the CDR3 is TGTGCCAGTAGTCTAGTAGATGAGCAGTTCTTC.

This rearrangement joins TRBV11-2 to TRBJ2-7; D may be TRBD1 (6 bases). The CDR3 extends over 13 amino acids. V was trimmed by 4 bases and J by 3 bases, leaving 10 bases between them. From germline, CDR1 is SGHAT and CDR2 FQNNGV. The CDR3 sequence is CASSSHRDYEQYF. The CDR3 DNA sequence: TGTGCCAGCAGCTCCCACAGGGACTACGAGCAGTACTTC.

The chain recombines TRBV30 with TRBJ1-5; D unclear. The V end lost 1 base, the J end lost 0 bases, and 4 bases lay between the germline ends. CDR1 and CDR2 from the germline V gene are GTSNPN and SVGIG (reference sequence). The CDR3 is made up of 13 amino acids. CDR3 nucleotides: TGTGCCTGGAGTGAGTATAGCAATCAGCCCCAGCATTTT. Translation gives CAWSEYSNQPQHF.

As concerns this clone: The sample holds other DNA sequences that translate to the same CDR3. The chain is built from TRBV11-3 and TRBJ2-5, with unresolved D. This CDR3 is built from 13 residues. Between the trimmed V and J ends, which lost 5 bases and 2 bases, there was a span of 9 bases. Germline values: CDR1 SGHNT, CDR2 YENEEA. As DNA, the CDR3 is TGTGCCAGCAGCCCCCGCCCTCAAGAGACCCAGTACTTC. Protein: CASSPRPQETQYF.

The J gene is TRBJ2-3, the V gene TRBV12-3 or TRBV12-4; 11 bases match TRBD2. The CDR3 has 13 residues. V shed 3 bases, J shed 11 bases, and the junction held 4 bases outside the gene matches. The chain's CDR3 is CASSFGLAGGQYF. As DNA, the CDR3 is TGTGCCAGCAGTTTTGGGCTAGCGGGAGGGCAGTATTTT.

In its sample, this clone was seen a few times. V and J are TRBV4-1 and TRBJ2-1; D uncertain. Germline V lookup: CDR1 MGHRA, CDR2 YSYEKL. V was pared by 5 bases and J by 0 bases, with 11 bases between. CDR3 size: 15 residues. CDR3 nucleotides: TGCGCCAGCAGCTTAAGTGCGAGCTCCTACAATGAGCAGTTCTTC. This sequence encodes CASSLSASSYNEQFF.

This rearrangement joins TRBV28 to TRBJ2-1, with TRBD2 identical over 7 bases. CDR3 size: 17 residues. V gave up 6 bases and J gave up 0 bases; unmatched junction bases: 11. Germline values: CDR1 MDHEN, CDR2 SYDVKM. This chain's CDR3 is CASRASGPGGSYNEQFF. The CDR3 DNA reads as TGTGCCAGCAGGGCTAGCGGCCCTGGGGGCTCCTACAATGAGCAGTTCTTC. The full variable domain, with the rest looked up from reference TRBV28 and TRBJ2-1, is DVKVTQSSRYLVKRTGEKVFLECVQDMDHENMFWYRQDPGLGLRLIYFSYDVKMKEKGDIPEGYSVSREKKERFSLILESASTNQTSMYLCASRASGPGGSYNEQFFGPGTRLTVL.

This chain links TRBV23-1 with TRBJ1-1, with 7 bases identical to TRBD1. TRBV23-1 is designated an ORF whose function remains uncertain. The CDR3 totals 15 residues. The V and J ends lost 1 base and 5 bases, in that order; junction bases with no gene match: 7. CDR3: CASSQWRGRWTEAFF. The CDR3 DNA follows: TGCGCCAGCAGTCAATGGAGGGGGCGCTGGACTGAAGCTTTCTTT.

The chain employs TRBV11-2 and TRBJ2-7; unclear D gene. V lost 0 bases, J lost 7 bases, and 13 bases lay in between. This CDR3 region has 14 residues. Germline V lookup: CDR1 SGHAT, CDR2 FQNNGV. CDR3 nucleotide sequence: TGTGCCAGCAGCTTAGATAACTTCTTAGAAGAGCAGTACTTC. The encoded protein is CASSLDNFLEEQYF.

This chain joins TRBV7-8 and TRBJ1-2; 7 nucleotides match TRBD1. With V trimmed by 0 bases and J by 6 bases, 7 bases remained unmatched. CDR3 length: 15 residues. CDR1 is SGHVS and CDR2 is FQNEAQ in the germline V gene. The CDR3 sequence: CASSLALGGGDGYTF. The CDR3 DNA is TGTGCCAGCAGCTTAGCGCTAGGAGGGGGCGATGGCTACACCTTC.

This clone has more than one count but fewer than ten. The chain recombines TRBV24-1 with TRBJ2-2, with D possibly being TRBD1 (5 bases). CDR1 and CDR2 from the germline V gene are KGHDR and SFDVKD. The germline V and J ends were trimmed by 10 bases and 0 bases, with 11 bases remaining between them. The CDR3 is 14 residues long. The CDR3: CATRQGANTGELFF. CDR3 bases: TGTGCCACTCGCCAGGGTGCGAACACCGGGGAGCTGTTTTTT.

This clone occurred a few times. This sequence joins TRBV19 and TRBJ1-1, with D possibly being TRBD1 (6 bases). The CDR3 spans 12 residues. CDR1 is LNHDA, CDR2 SQIVND, per germline (reference sequence). Trimming took off 3 bases at V and 7 bases at J, with 9 bases between the two ends. CDR3 sequence reads: CASSIGTFEAFF. In nucleotides, the CDR3 is TGTGCCAGTAGTATTGGGACATTTGAAGCTTTCTTT.